Each of the 17 T cell receptor beta chains below was sequenced from the same sample in a study of cytomegalovirus exposure and HLA in healthy donors. The PCR ran on 60 Vbeta and 13 Jbeta primers. Generated by immunoSEQ multiplex PCR, the TCRdb table keeps only in-frame clones and is missing some. Of about 120,000 clones listed, more than 75% are singletons. Sequencing used PBMCs. Receptors originate from a woman aged 40 to 50 in good health and CMV-seropositive.

The chain employs TRBV19 and TRBJ1-6, with 8 positions matching TRBD1. The germline CDR1 and CDR2 sequences are LNHDA and SQIVND (reference sequence). V shed 3 bases and J 9 bases; nucleotides not matched to a gene: 4. CDR3 size: 14 residues. This chain's CDR3 is CASSMRQGASPLHF. CDR3 bases: TGTGCCAGTAGTATGAGGCAGGGGGCTTCACCCCTCCACTTT.

This clone was seen a single time. V is TRBV6-5 and J is TRBJ1-3, with D hard to call. Per germline, CDR1 MNHEY and CDR2 SVGAGI. This CDR3 comprises 14 residues. The V end lost 2 bases, the J end lost 0 bases, and 5 bases lay between the germline ends. CDR3 sequence reads: CASSYASSGNTIYF. The CDR3 DNA reads as TGTGCCAGCAGTTACGCGAGCTCTGGAAACACCATATATTTT.

The chain joins TRBV5-1 to TRBJ1-5, with TRBD1 matching 12 bases. The CDR3 is 15 residues long. V lost 2 bases and J lost 6; bases outside the gene matches: 3. Per the germline V gene, CDR1 is SGHRS and CDR2 is YFSETQ. The CDR3 bases are TGCGCCAGCAGCTTTGGGACAGGGGGCTTTCAGCCCCAGCATTTT. Translated: CASSFGTGGFQPQHF.

The rearrangement joins TRBV11-3 to TRBJ2-1, with 8 bases matching TRBD2. The germline CDR1 and CDR2 sequences are SGHNT and YENEEA. Trimming cost V 5 bases and J 6 bases; bases outside gene matches: 3. This CDR3 is 13 amino acids long. The CDR3 spells CASSRGLANEQFF. DNA of the CDR3: TGTGCCAGCAGCCGAGGACTAGCCAATGAGCAGTTCTTC.

This clone was found once. This sequence joins TRBV11-2 and TRBJ2-5; a weak D match, TRBD1 (6 bases). This CDR3 has 12 amino acids. Germline loops: CDR1 SGHAT, CDR2 FQNNGV. V gave up 4 bases and J gave up 4 bases, with 7 bases separating them. The CDR3 bases are TGTGCCAGCAGCTCGGACAGAGAGACCCAGTACTTC. It translates to CASSSDRETQYF. The whole variable domain, remainder taken from reference TRBV11-2 and TRBJ2-5, is EAGVAQSPRYKIIEKRQSVAFWCNPISGHATLYWYQQILGQGPKLLIQFQNNGVVDDSQLPKDRFSAERLKGVDSTLKIQPAKLEDSAVYLCASSSDRETQYFGPGTRLLVL.

This chain links TRBV5-1 with TRBJ1-2; TRBD1 is a possible D gene (6 bases). This CDR3 has 15 residues. The germline V gene has CDR1 SGHRS and CDR2 YFSETQ. V lost 1 base and J lost 5, with 15 bases in between. The CDR3 region is CASSLNAGAGYGYTF. CDR3 sequence (DNA): TGCGCCAGCAGCTTGAACGCAGGGGCTGGGTATGGCTACACCTTC. Based on the CDR3 plus reference TRBV5-1 and TRBJ1-2, the full variable domain is KAGVTQTPRYLIKTRGQQVTLSCSPISGHRSVSWYQQTPGQGLQFLFEYFSETQRNKGNFPGRFSGRQFSNSRSEMNVSTLELGDSALYLCASSLNAGAGYGYTFGSGTRLTVV.

Regarding this clone: Relative to the germline gene, one junction end is altered; a read error may explain this. The chain joins TRBV6-1 to TRBJ1-1; no definite D call. Germline CDR1 MNHNS, CDR2 SASEGT. This CDR3 has 13 residues. This CDR3 reads CATSRSLNTEAFF. The CDR3 nucleotides read TGTGCCACCAGTAGGAGTTTGAACACTGAAGCTTTCTTT.

This chain joins TRBV6-1 and TRBJ1-1; TRBD1 matches at 8 bases. Germline loops: CDR1 MNHNS, CDR2 SASEGT. The length of the CDR3 is 13 residues. With 5 bases clipped from V and 4 bases from J, the junction kept 3 bases outside the gene matches. This CDR3 reads CASSTGGFTEAFF. The CDR3 coding sequence is TGTGCCAGCAGTACAGGGGGGTTCACTGAAGCTTTCTTT.

The chain is built from TRBV27 and TRBJ1-2; D ambiguous. CDR1 and CDR2 from the germline V gene are MNHEY and SMNVEV (reference sequence). Trimming shortened V by 3 bases and J by 2 bases, and 7 bases separated the two germline ends. This CDR3 comprises 13 residues. CDR3 nucleotides: TGTGCCAGCAGTTTTGTCAAAAACTATGGCTACACCTTC. This encodes CASSFVKNYGYTF.

The chain is built from TRBV29-1 and TRBJ1-1, with D tentatively TRBD1 (6 bases). Trimming removed 3 bases from V and 5 bases from J, with 10 bases in between. CDR3 length equals 12 residues. From germline, CDR1 is SQVTM and CDR2 ANQGSEA. CDR3 sequence reads: CSVEGAVTEAFF. CDR3 DNA sequence: TGCAGCGTTGAGGGGGCGGTAACTGAAGCTTTCTTT.

The chain joins TRBV5-1 to TRBJ1-1; D not certain. From germline, CDR1 is SGHRS and CDR2 YFSETQ. V shed 4 bases and J shed 6 bases, with 16 bases lying between them. The CDR3 is made up of 14 amino acids. Here the CDR3 DNA reads TGCGCCAGCAGCGGCCGGGGTGGCAGTTCTGAAGCTTTCTTT. Translating it yields CASSGRGGSSEAFF.

The chain is built from TRBV5-1 and TRBJ2-7; D gene uncertain. There are 13 residues in the CDR3. Deletions cut 4 bases from V and 2 bases from J, with 10 bases between. In germline, CDR1 is SGHRS, CDR2 YFSETQ. CDR3 nucleotide sequence: TGCGCCAGCAGCCCAGGTTGGGCCTACGAGCAGTACTTC. It encodes CASSPGWAYEQYF.

CDR3 loop: CASSAGSGGGEYNEQFF. The CDR3 region has the DNA TGTGCCAGCAGTGCAGGGTCCGGAGGGGGCGAGTACAATGAGCAGTTCTTC. The chain employs TRBV2 and TRBJ2-1; D is perhaps TRBD1 (7 bases). The CDR3 sequence is 17 residues long. V dropped 4 bases and J dropped 4 bases, with 20 bases sitting between them. Germline V gene sequence: CDR1 SNHLY, CDR2 FYNNEI.

The chain uses TRBV30 and TRBJ1-1; tentatively, D is TRBD1 (5 bases). The CDR3 spans 14 residues. V was shortened by 0 bases and J by 4 bases, with 12 bases between the two germline ends. Germline CDR1 reads GTSNPN; CDR2 reads SVGIG (reference sequence). CDR3 in amino acids: CAWSVSRGFTEAFF. CDR3 coding DNA: TGTGCCTGGAGTGTATCACGGGGGTTCACTGAAGCTTTCTTT.

The CDR3 loop reads CASSLGGQGTVQFF. The CDR3 nucleotides read TGTGCCAGCAGCTTAGGGGGACAGGGAACGGTTCAGTTCTTC. The chain carries TRBV7-3 and TRBJ2-1; TRBD1 agrees at 9 bases. The CDR3 is 14 residues long. Germline V gene data show CDR1 as SGHTA and CDR2 as FQGTGA. Trimming removed 2 bases from V and 13 bases from J; junction bases left unmatched: 9. Complete variable domain (other parts from reference TRBV7-3 and TRBJ2-1): GAGVSQTPSNKVTEKGKYVELRCDPISGHTALYWYRQSLGQGPEFLIYFQGTGAADDSGLPNDRFFAVRPEGSVSTLKIQRTERGDSAVYLCASSLGGQGTVQFFGPGTRLTVL.

This chain links TRBV19 with TRBJ1-4, with D maybe TRBD1 (5 bases). Per germline, CDR1 LNHDA and CDR2 SQIVND (reference sequence). V was cut by 1 base and J by 4 bases, with 10 bases left in between. The CDR3 runs to 15 residues. CDR3 sequence reads: CASSIGAGINEKLFF. The DNA of the CDR3 is TGTGCCAGTAGTATAGGAGCAGGGATTAATGAAAAACTGTTTTTT.

The chain carries TRBV19 and TRBJ2-7; D might be TRBD2 (6 bases). V was cut by 6 bases and J by 5 bases, with 14 bases left in between. The CDR3 runs 13 residues. The germline gives CDR1 LNHDA, CDR2 SQIVND (reference sequence). The CDR3 region is CASRAAERDEQYF. CDR3 coding DNA: TGTGCCAGTAGGGCTGCAGAGCGGGACGAGCAGTACTTC.